The rows below give T cell receptor beta chains drawn from one sample of a study of shared clonotypes between healthy human individuals. Using immunoSEQ multiplex PCR, the repertoire was profiled, and TCRdb retains in-frame clones only, with some absent. The table shows about 490,000 clones, with roughly 85% occurring only once. The sequenced sample was PBMCs. The receptors derive from a woman between 35 and 50 years old in good health. Some clones in this sample may be carry-over from other donors' samples. The CDR3 runs from the conserved cysteine through the conserved F or W. D genes are given only for firm matches. Clone size appears in some rows only: once, few, many, or a class for an expanded clone.

NA,TRBJ2-7,TRBV11-1,13,NA,CASSLGLAYEQYF,TGTGCCAGCAGCTTAGGGCTAGCCTACGAGCAGTACTTC
NA,TRBJ2-3,TRBV30,16,TRBD2,CAWSTPLAGLGDTQYF,TGTGCCTGGAGTACCCCACTAGCGGGACTCGGAGATACGCAGTATTTT
once,TRBJ1-2,TRBV6-5,15,NA,CASSYSGRESGGYTF,TGTGCCAGCAGTTACTCGGGCAGGGAAAGCGGCGGCTACACCTTC
few,TRBJ1-1,TRBV4-1,15,TRBD1,CASSLGQGKNTEAFF,TGCGCCAGCAGCCTTGGACAGGGGAAGAACACTGAAGCTTTCTTT
many,TRBJ2-7,TRBV15,17,TRBD1,CATRTGTEVKVSYEQYF,TGTGCCACCAGGACCGGGACAGAAGTAAAAGTCTCCTACGAGCAGTACTTC
many,TRBJ2-7,TRBV16,13,NA,CASSQSRSGEQYF,TGTGCCAGCAGCCAATCTAGGTCGGGTGAGCAGTACTTC
few,TRBJ1-1,TRBV19,11,NA,CASSIGSEAFF,TGTGCCAGTAGTATTGGGTCTGAAGCTTTCTTT
NA,TRBJ2-5,TRBV6-1,13,NA,CASNTAHQETQYF,TGTGCCAGCAATACCGCGCACCAAGAGACCCAGTACTTC
NA,TRBJ2-1,TRBV6-1,15,NA,CASSERRGVHNEQFF,TGTGCCAGCAGTGAACGAAGGGGGGTACACAATGAGCAGTTCTTC
NA,TRBJ2-1,TRBV15,13,NA,CATSRDYYNEQFF,TGTGCCACCAGCAGGGACTATTACAATGAGCAGTTCTTC
once,TRBJ2-5,TRBV29-1,14,NA,CSVAALGVRETQYF,TGCAGCGTTGCGGCCCTTGGAGTCCGAGAGACCCAGTACTTC
NA,TRBJ2-3,TRBV7-2,12,NA,CASSFSSYTQYF,TGTGCCAGCAGCTTTAGTAGCTATACGCAGTATTTT
NA,TRBJ2-1,TRBV11-2,13,TRBD1,CASSPNPGGEQFF,TGTGCCAGCAGCCCCAACCCAGGGGGTGAGCAGTTCTTC
NA,TRBJ2-3,TRBV9,15,NA,CASSVTGTVTDTQYF,TGTGCCAGCAGCGTAACCGGGACTGTCACAGATACGCAGTATTTT
many,TRBJ2-1,TRBV5-1,17,NA,CASSPATGTLTGNEQFF,TGCGCCAGCAGCCCCGCTACTGGGACGCTTACAGGGAATGAGCAGTTCTTC
NA,TRBJ2-5,TRBV5-1,14,NA,CASSLDNPQETQYF,TGCGCCAGCAGCTTGGACAATCCCCAAGAGACCCAGTACTTC
NA,TRBJ1-5,TRBV7-8,16,NA,CASSSSGSRGNQPQHF,TGTGCCAGCAGCTCCTCTGGTTCCAGGGGCAATCAGCCCCAGCATTTT
once,TRBJ1-2,TRBV19,12,TRBD1,CASRDRPYGYTF,TGTGCCAGTAGGGACAGGCCATATGGCTACACCTTC
NA,TRBJ1-5,TRBV28,14,NA,CASSLPGEGWPQHF,TGTGCCAGCAGTTTACCAGGGGAGGGATGGCCCCAGCATTTT
NA,TRBJ1-1,TRBV10-1,13,NA,CASSFTPNTEAFF,TGCGCCAGCAGTTTCACACCTAACACTGAAGCTTTCTTT
NA,TRBJ2-2,TRBV27,16,TRBD2,CASTPRLAESTGELFF,TGTGCCAGCACCCCCAGACTAGCGGAGAGCACCGGGGAGCTGTTTTTT
many,TRBJ2-7,TRBV6-1,15,TRBD1,CASSSQTGGLWEQYF,TGTGCCAGCAGTTCACAGACAGGGGGTCTGTGGGAGCAGTACTTC
NA,TRBJ2-2,TRBV7-9,15,NA,CASSLDGRGTGELFF,TGTGCCAGCAGCTTAGACGGGCGGGGAACCGGGGAGCTGTTTTTT
few,TRBJ2-7,TRBV5-1,11,NA,CASRGEYEQYF,TGCGCCAGCAGAGGGGAATACGAGCAGTACTTC
NA,TRBJ2-1,TRBV28,14,TRBD2,CASFSGGPYNEQFF,TGTGCCAGTTTTTCGGGAGGGCCGTACAATGAGCAGTTCTTC
few,TRBJ2-7,TRBV18,16,NA,CASSPPQKPGIYEQYF,TGTGCCAGCTCACCCCCCCAGAAGCCCGGAATCTACGAGCAGTACTTC
NA,TRBJ2-3,TRBV6-6,14,NA,CATFREAVSDTQYF,TGTGCTACCTTTAGGGAGGCGGTCTCAGATACGCAGTATTTT
NA,TRBJ1-1,TRBV2,12,NA,CASIGGSNEAFF,TGTGCCAGCATAGGAGGATCTAATGAAGCTTTCTTT
NA,TRBJ2-3,TRBV25-1,18,TRBD1,CASSESKARTGETDTQYF,TGTGCCAGCAGTGAATCCAAGGCCAGGACAGGGGAGACAGATACGCAGTATTTT
few,TRBJ2-7,TRBV25-1,17,NA,CASSLPGGGHLSYEQYF,TGTGCCAGCAGCCTACCCGGAGGGGGCCACCTCTCCTACGAGCAGTACTTC
NA,TRBJ2-7,TRBV7-7,15,TRBD1,CASSPRQGAPYEQYF,TGTGCTAGCAGCCCTCGACAGGGGGCCCCCTACGAGCAGTACTTC
NA,TRBJ2-1,TRBV6-1,12,NA,CASSEWENEQFF,TGTGCCAGCAGTGAATGGGAAAATGAGCAGTTCTTC
NA,TRBJ2-3,TRBV28,16,TRBD2,CASSEGLASRTDTQYF,TGTGCCAGCAGTGAGGGACTAGCTTCACGCACAGATACGCAGTATTTT
few,TRBJ2-4,TRBV7-3,13,NA,CASSNDRSNIQYF,TGTGCCAGCAGCAACGACAGGTCCAACATTCAGTACTTC
NA,TRBJ2-3,TRBV7-9,15,TRBD2,CASSLPGGRADTQYF,TGTGCCAGCAGCTTACCGGGAGGGCGCGCAGATACGCAGTATTTT
NA,TRBJ1-3,TRBV19,15,NA,CASSIDIEAGNTIYF,TGTGCCAGTAGTATAGATATTGAAGCTGGAAACACCATATATTTT
NA,TRBJ1-5,TRBV7-9,14,NA,CASSLISSNQPQHF,TGTGCCAGCAGCTTAATTTCCTCGAATCAGCCCCAGCATTTT
NA,TRBJ2-2,TRBV2,16,TRBD2,CASSPLTSGNTGELFF,TGTGCCAGCAGTCCCCTTACTAGCGGGAACACCGGGGAGCTGTTTTTT
NA,TRBJ1-5,TRBV5-1,14,TRBD1,CASSMGQPNQPQHF,TGCGCCAGCAGCATGGGACAGCCGAATCAGCCCCAGCATTTT
NA,TRBJ2-1,TRBV12-5,18,TRBD2,CASGLTPLLAGEVGEQFF,TGTGCTAGTGGTTTGACCCCCCTACTAGCGGGAGAGGTCGGTGAGCAGTTCTTC
NA,TRBJ2-2,TRBV5-1,14,NA,CASSLQTGHGELFF,TGCGCCAGCAGCTTGCAGACGGGTCACGGGGAGCTGTTTTTT
many,TRBJ2-4,TRBV14,13,NA,CASSGSRGNIQYF,TGTGCCAGCAGCGGGTCACGAGGGAACATTCAGTACTTC